Below are 30 T cell receptor beta chains sequenced from a single sample in a study of T cells of healthy individuals. TCRdb called the 5' RACE reads again in MiXCR, with one record for every CDR3 protein. This sample has about 41,000 distinct CDR3 sequences, with 4% to 5% found just once. The source of these receptors is a human donor in good health.

This clonotype showed up many times. The genes are TRBV2 and TRBJ2-1, with D perhaps matching TRBD2 (5 bases). Germline V gives CDR1 SNHLY, CDR2 FYNNEI. The CDR3 sequence is 15 residues long. Trimming took 7 bases from V and 6 from J, leaving 19 bases between them. The CDR3 DNA reads as TGTGCCAGCACCGAGGAGCCGTTGAGGGCCAATGAGCAGTTCTTC. This translates into CASTEEPLRANEQFF.

This clonotype came up many times. This chain uses TRBV10-3 with TRBJ1-1; D gene unclear. This CDR3 is built from 13 residues. The ends were cut back, 4 bases at V and 3 bases at J, with 9 bases in the middle. In germline, CDR1 is ENHRY, CDR2 SYGVKD. CDR3 region: CAISVQVDTEAFF. The DNA for the CDR3 is TGTGCCATCAGTGTGCAGGTGGACACTGAAGCTTTCTTT.

This clonotype has a handful of counts. The V call is TRBV7-9, the J call TRBJ2-1, with TRBD2 matching over 9 bases. Trimming at V came to 5 bases and at J to 0 bases, leaving 11 bases not matched to a gene. CDR3 length: 18 amino acids. The germline CDR1 and CDR2 sequences are SEHNR and FQNEAQ (reference sequence). CDR3 region: CASSAPRASGNSYNEQFF. CDR3 in DNA: TGTGCCAGCAGCGCACCTCGGGCTAGCGGGAACTCCTACAATGAGCAGTTCTTC.

This clonotype was counted at least ten times. The chain employs TRBV4-1 and TRBJ2-3, with 9 bases matching TRBD2. Germline V gene data show CDR1 as MGHRA and CDR2 as YSYEKL. This CDR3 region has 17 residues. V trimming: 3 bases; J trimming: 4 bases; junction bases outside the gene matches: 11. The CDR3 DNA follows: TGCGCCAGCAGCCACGGTAGCGGGAGAGGTCCCGCAGATACGCAGTATTTT. This gives the protein CASSHGSGRGPADTQYF.

V is TRBV20-1 and J is TRBJ1-1; 9 bases align to TRBD1. Trimming at V came to 5 bases and at J to 8 bases, leaving 3 bases not matched to a gene. The CDR3 runs to 11 residues. Germline CDR1 is DFQATT and CDR2 is SNEGSKA (reference sequence). The CDR3 loop reads CSAGGQGEAFF. In nucleotides, the CDR3 is TGCAGTGCTGGAGGACAGGGGGAAGCTTTCTTT.

V and J are TRBV5-1 and TRBJ2-7; either TRBD1 or TRBD2 may fit D (5 bases each). The CDR3 consists of 15 residues. V shed 5 bases and J shed 1 base, with 16 bases lying between them. Looked up from germline, CDR1 is SGHRS and CDR2 is YFSETQ. CDR3 bases: TGCGCCAGCAGTACCACGGGGCGTTCATCCTACGAGCAGTACTTC. Its translation is CASSTTGRSSYEQYF.

This clonotype was observed many times. The chain has TRBV10-3 and TRBJ2-3; 9 bases line up with TRBD2. The junction had 9 bases not matched to a gene; V was cut back by 3 bases and J by 2 bases. Germline assignment: CDR1 ENHRY and CDR2 SYGVKD. The CDR3 is 17 amino acids. The CDR3 region is CAISEPYSGGDTDTQYF. In nucleotides, the CDR3 is TGTGCCATCAGTGAACCCTATAGCGGGGGAGACACAGATACGCAGTATTTT.

This clonotype was seen more than once but under ten times. The gene calls are TRBV5-1 and TRBJ2-3; D unresolved. The germline V gene encodes CDR1 SGHRS and CDR2 YFSETQ. V shed 0 bases and J shed 2 bases, with 4 bases lying between them. This CDR3 region has 13 residues. CDR3 protein: CASSLVDTDTQYF. The CDR3 DNA reads as TGCGCCAGCAGCTTGGTCGACACAGATACGCAGTATTTT.

This clonotype was counted at least ten times. This chain connects TRBV29-1 to TRBJ1-1; the D is unclear. The germline V gene has CDR1 SQVTM and CDR2 ANQGSEA. With 6 bases removed from V and 1 base from J, the gap between germline ends came to 6 bases. The CDR3 is 11 amino acids. CDR3 DNA: TGCAGCGTGGGCCAGAACACTGAAGCTTTCTTT. This codes for CSVGQNTEAFF.

The chain recombines TRBV11-2 with TRBJ2-3, with 7 bases fitting TRBD1. The CDR3 contains 17 residues. Germline lookup yields CDR1 SGHAT and CDR2 FQNNGV. Trimming removed 5 bases from V and 1 base from J; junction bases left unmatched: 12. The DNA for the CDR3 is TGTGCCAGCAGCCCCAGAGCCCGACAGGGTCGCACAGATACGCAGTATTTT. Translated, it gives CASSPRARQGRTDTQYF.

This chain uses TRBV5-4 with TRBJ2-3; tentative D call: TRBD2 (5 bases). V shed 1 base and J shed 3 bases, with 21 bases lying between them. The CDR3 contains 18 residues. CDR1 and CDR2 (germline): SGHNT, YYREEE (reference sequence). The chain's CDR3 is CASSLSLAPGEVTDTQYF. The CDR3 DNA reads as TGTGCCAGCAGCTTGAGTCTAGCCCCCGGTGAGGTAACAGATACGCAGTATTTT.

V gene TRBV20-1 combines with J gene TRBJ2-5; 12 bases map to TRBD2. The CDR3 totals 15 residues. The germline V gene has CDR1 DFQATT and CDR2 SNEGSKA (reference sequence). The V and J ends lost 6 bases and 5 bases, in that order; junction bases with no gene match: 10. The CDR3 region has the DNA TGCAGTGCCCACCCCGGTGGACTAGCGGGGGAGACCCAGTACTTC. It codes for CSAHPGGLAGETQYF.

This clonotype was counted many times. The chain couples TRBV19 to TRBJ2-7, with TRBD1 matching over 9 bases. Germline CDR1 is LNHDA and CDR2 is SQIVND (reference sequence). CDR3 length: 13 amino acids. V lost 5 bases and J lost 3; bases outside the gene matches: 2. CDR3 coding DNA: TGTGCCAGTAGTCTGGACAGGGGCTACGAGCAGTACTTC. It codes for CASSLDRGYEQYF.

The chain carries TRBV30 and TRBJ1-2, with 10 positions matching TRBD1. Looked up from germline, CDR1 is GTSNPN and CDR2 is SVGIG (reference sequence). This CDR3 is 15 amino acids long. V lost 0 bases and J lost 4; bases outside the gene matches: 5. As DNA, the CDR3 is TGTGCCTGGAGTGTTCCGGGACAGGGGTTCTATGGCTACACCTTC. The encoded protein is CAWSVPGQGFYGYTF.

This chain links TRBV27 with TRBJ1-2, with TRBD1 identical over 9 bases. This CDR3 spans 15 amino acids. Germline assignment: CDR1 MNHEY and CDR2 SMNVEV (reference sequence). The V gene end was trimmed by 1 base and the J gene end by 2 bases; junction bases not matched to a gene: 2. The CDR3 DNA reads as TGTGCCAGCAGTTTATGGGGGACAGGGAACTATGGCTACACCTTC. The encoded protein is CASSLWGTGNYGYTF.

The V call is TRBV29-1, the J call TRBJ1-1; D remains ambiguous. V lost 8 bases, J lost 2 bases, and 15 bases lay in between. Germline loops: CDR1 SQVTM, CDR2 ANQGSEA. The CDR3 is 13 amino acids. In DNA form, the CDR3 reads TGCAGCACAACCGGGCATGTTAACACTGAAGCTTTCTTT. It codes for CSTTGHVNTEAFF.

This clonotype was counted at least ten times. V usage is TRBV14 and J usage is TRBJ2-3; D possibly corresponds to TRBD1 (5 bases). The CDR3 is 16 residues long. V dropped 1 base and J dropped 0 bases, with 11 bases sitting between them. Germline lookup yields CDR1 SGHDN and CDR2 FVKESK. CDR3 sequence reads: CASSQGGRSSTDTQYF. CDR3 in DNA: TGTGCCAGCAGCCAAGGGGGCCGTTCTAGCACAGATACGCAGTATTTT.

This clonotype was observed at least ten times. The chain is built from TRBV6-5 and TRBJ1-2; no clear D gene. The CDR3 length is 12 residues. Looked up from germline, CDR1 is MNHEY and CDR2 is SVGAGI. Trimming pared 10 bases from V and 2 bases from J, leaving 11 bases between. CDR3 in amino acids: CATTDGNYGYTF. As DNA, the CDR3 is TGTGCCACGACCGACGGAAACTATGGCTACACCTTC.

In DNA form, the CDR3 reads TGTGCCAGCAGTTATCTGACGGTAAAAGAGACCCAGTACTTC. Translated, it gives CASSYLTVKETQYF. The chain couples TRBV28 to TRBJ2-5; no clear D. Trimming removed 4 bases from V and 3 bases from J, with 12 bases in between. This CDR3 comprises 14 residues. CDR1 is MDHEN, CDR2 SYDVKM, per germline.

This clonotype appeared many times. The gene calls are TRBV5-6 and TRBJ2-2; 8 bases fit TRBD1. The V gene's germline CDR1 is SGHDT and CDR2 YYEEEE. The CDR3 totals 15 residues. With 4 bases clipped from V and 7 bases from J, the junction kept 9 bases outside the gene matches. The DNA for the CDR3 is TGTGCCAGCAGCCCGTTCGGACAGGGCGACGGGGAGCTGTTTTTT. It specifies CASSPFGQGDGELFF.

This clonotype occurred many times. The chain combines TRBV25-1 with TRBJ1-4; tentative D call: TRBD1 (5 bases). V was trimmed by 0 bases and J by 8 bases, leaving 7 bases between them. Per germline, CDR1 MGHDK and CDR2 SYGVNS. The CDR3 covers 13 residues. CDR3 nucleotides: TGTGCCAGCAGTGAATATGGGGGGGAAAAACTGTTTTTT. Its translation: CASSEYGGEKLFF.

The sample holds a few counts of this clonotype. CDR3 residues: CASSESYGELFF. CDR3 DNA sequence: TGCGCCAGCAGTGAGAGCTACGGGGAGCTGTTTTTT. The rearrangement joins TRBV10-2 to TRBJ2-2; D is unclear. The CDR3 is 12 amino acids. The ends were cut back, 2 bases at V and 7 bases at J, with 5 bases in the middle. Germline lookup yields CDR1 WSHSY and CDR2 SAAADI.

This clonotype was seen repeatedly, ten times or more. The chain employs TRBV12-3 or TRBV12-4 and TRBJ2-2; D unclear. Trimming left V 6 bases short and J 7 bases short, with 6 bases between. This CDR3 contains 11 residues. CDR3 in amino acids: CASSPFGELFF. The DNA for the CDR3 is TGTGCCAGCAGCCCCTTCGGGGAGCTGTTTTTT.

There are many counts of this clonotype. This chain joins TRBV29-1 and TRBJ2-1; a weak D match, TRBD1 (5 bases). V was pared by 3 bases and J by 7 bases, with 7 bases between. Per germline, CDR1 SQVTM and CDR2 ANQGSEA. The CDR3 runs 11 residues. The CDR3 here is CSVDSGNEQFF. The CDR3 coding sequence is TGCAGCGTTGACTCAGGGAATGAGCAGTTCTTC.

This clonotype showed up just a few times. The V call is TRBV6-1, the J call TRBJ1-1, with a weak D call TRBD1 (6 bases). Germline V CDR1 and CDR2: MNHNS, SASEGT. Trimming removed 3 bases from V and 3 bases from J, with 11 bases in between. This CDR3 comprises 14 residues. The CDR3 DNA is TGTGCCAGCAGTGATGTCAACAGGGACACTGAAGCTTTCTTT. Its translation is CASSDVNRDTEAFF.

This clonotype was detected ten times or more. The chain couples TRBV7-8 to TRBJ2-5, with 9 bases aligning to TRBD2. The ends lost 0 bases at V and 0 bases at J; junction bases unmatched: 11. The V gene's germline CDR1 is SGHVS and CDR2 FQNEAQ. CDR3 length: 19 amino acids. The CDR3 DNA is TGTGCCAGCAGCTTAGCTGCCATACTAGCGGGTACTAACCAAGAGACCCAGTACTTC. Translating gives CASSLAAILAGTNQETQYF.

The genes are TRBV10-3 and TRBJ2-1; D is ambiguous. This CDR3 is built from 11 residues. Trimming took off 11 bases at V and 0 bases at J, with 5 bases between the two ends. The V gene's germline CDR1 is ENHRY and CDR2 SYGVKD. CDR3 sequence (DNA): TGTGCCGCCGGCTCCTACAATGAGCAGTTCTTC. Translating gives CAAGSYNEQFF.

This clonotype showed up many times. V usage is TRBV6-5 and J usage is TRBJ2-5; 15 positions agree with TRBD2. CDR3 size: 18 residues. The V gene's germline CDR1 is MNHEY and CDR2 SVGAGI. Trimming removed 2 bases from V and 4 bases from J; junction bases left unmatched: 8. CDR3 coding DNA: TGTGCCAGCAGTTACGGGACTAGCGGGGGGCCCGGGGGAGAGACCCAGTACTTC. Amino acid sequence: CASSYGTSGGPGGETQYF.

This clonotype was seen repeatedly, ten times or more. This chain joins TRBV10-3 and TRBJ1-6; possible D gene TRBD1, 5 bases. This CDR3 region has 14 residues. CDR1 is ENHRY and CDR2 is SYGVKD in the germline V gene. The germline V and J ends were trimmed by 2 bases and 10 bases, with 12 bases remaining between them. The CDR3 DNA is TGTGCCATCAGTGAGGAGCAGGGTGGCTCACCCCTCCACTTT. This sequence encodes CAISEEQGGSPLHF.

The chain combines TRBV4-2 with TRBJ1-2; D remains ambiguous. The germline V and J ends were trimmed by 6 bases and 8 bases, with 16 bases remaining between them. This CDR3 spans 13 amino acids. Per the germline V gene, CDR1 is LGHNA and CDR2 is YNFKEQ. The CDR3 region is CASSTIGDSGYTF. CDR3 coding DNA: TGTGCCAGCAGTACCATAGGTGATTCGGGCTACACCTTC.